Each of the 8 T cell receptor beta chains below was sequenced from the same sample in a study of blood T cell repertoires in COVID-19. Sequencing used immunoSEQ multiplex PCR; TCRdb keeps in-frame clones, though not all of them. The table shows about 140,000 clones, with 65% to 80% occurring only once. Sequencing was carried out using peripheral blood. These receptors were obtained from a man between 45 and 60 years old with acute or convalescent COVID-19.

This rearrangement joins TRBV6-5 to TRBJ1-3; 9 nucleotides align to TRBD1. Losses at the gene ends were 6 bases for V and 3 bases for J; bases not matched to a gene: 6. This CDR3 has 15 amino acids. From germline, CDR1 is MNHEY and CDR2 SVGAGI. CDR3 region: CASSQTGGGGNTIYF. The CDR3, as DNA: TGTGCCAGCAGCCAAACAGGGGGCGGTGGAAACACCATATATTTT.

V and J are TRBV28 and TRBJ2-5, with TRBD2 identical over 7 bases. The V gene's germline CDR1 is MDHEN and CDR2 SYDVKM. This CDR3 region has 14 residues. The CDR3 bases are TGTGCGGCGGGGGAAATGAGAGGGCAAGAGACCCAGTACTTC. Translation: CAAGEMRGQETQYF.

This clone was picked up a small number of times. The chain carries TRBV5-1 and TRBJ1-5; 7 bases align to TRBD1. Trimming cost V 1 base and J 0 bases; bases outside gene matches: 1. CDR1 is SGHRS and CDR2 is YFSETQ in the germline V gene. The CDR3 contains 15 residues. The chain's CDR3 is CASSLRGLSNQPQHF. In DNA form, the CDR3 reads TGCGCCAGCAGCTTGAGGGGGCTTAGCAATCAGCCCCAGCATTTT.

This chain connects TRBV27 to TRBJ2-1, with 7 bases fitting TRBD2. This CDR3 is built from 14 residues. V was pared by 3 bases and J by 10 bases, with 9 bases of the junction left unmatched. CDR1 MNHEY and CDR2 SMNVEV come from the germline V gene (reference sequence). CDR3 amino acids: CASSFGAGEREQFF. The CDR3 nucleotides read TGTGCCAGCAGTTTTGGCGCGGGGGAGAGGGAGCAGTTCTTC.

This sequence joins TRBV19 and TRBJ2-1, with D perhaps matching TRBD2 (6 bases). Deletions cut 8 bases from V and 2 bases from J, with 19 bases between. The germline CDR1 and CDR2 sequences are LNHDA and SQIVND (reference sequence). The CDR3 length is 16 residues. The CDR3 loop is CASETGGGITYNEQFF. The CDR3 nucleotides read TGTGCCAGTGAAACCGGGGGAGGAATAACCTACAATGAGCAGTTCTTC.

The chain couples TRBV5-1 to TRBJ1-5, with unresolved D. Germline CDR1 SGHRS, CDR2 YFSETQ. This CDR3 contains 15 residues. Trimming took off 0 bases at V and 6 bases at J, with 13 bases between the two ends. In nucleotides, the CDR3 is TGCGCCAGCAGCTTGGACGGAAGCGGAGGTCAGCCCCAGCATTTT. It is translated as CASSLDGSGGQPQHF. Drawing the rest from reference TRBV5-1 and TRBJ1-5, the complete variable domain is KAGVTQTPRYLIKTRGQQVTLSCSPISGHRSVSWYQQTPGQGLQFLFEYFSETQRNKGNFPGRFSGRQFSNSRSEMNVSTLELGDSALYLCASSLDGSGGQPQHFGDGTRLSIL.

J is TRBJ1-3 and V is TRBV4-1; no clear D. The CDR3 spans 17 residues. From germline, CDR1 is MGHRA and CDR2 YSYEKL. Trimming removed 4 bases from V and 0 bases from J, with 16 bases in between. The CDR3 reads CASSPQKGSGSGNTIYF. CDR3 sequence (DNA): TGCGCCAGCAGCCCACAAAAGGGCAGCGGCTCTGGAAACACCATATATTTT.

The rearrangement joins TRBV9 to TRBJ2-1; D may be TRBD2 (6 bases). The CDR3 consists of 15 residues. Trimming shortened V by 0 bases and J by 5 bases, and 12 bases separated the two germline ends. Germline V gene data show CDR1 as SGDLS and CDR2 as YYNGEE. CDR3 DNA sequence: TGTGCCAGCAGCGTAGGAGGTAGCGGAAACAATGAGCAGTTCTTC. It specifies CASSVGGSGNNEQFF.